These 20 T cell receptor beta chains share one sample of origin, sequenced in a study of beta chain features in type 1 diabetes (dated by TCRdb to the late 2010s). The method was the immunoSEQ multiplex PCR assay. All of the isolated RNA was reverse transcribed with the High Capacity cDNA Reverse Transcription Kit, so expressed TCRB transcripts were sequenced. Drawn from immuneACCESS, this table holds only the in-frame rearrangements with V and J called that TCRdb kept. Clones are partly lost; checked studies trace under half to an unresolved V gene and leave the rest unexplained. This sample is represented by around 500,000 clones; over 9.5% of them were singletons. Over 0.04% of the sample goes to the ten largest clones. Sequencing input: naive CD4+ T cells from blood. What this sample's cell subset or site label stands for: true naive CD4+ T cells. The receptors derive from a woman younger than 30 in good health.

The chain is built from TRBV30 and TRBJ2-5; tentatively, D is TRBD1 (5 bases). Germline-derived CDR1 and CDR2 are GTSNPN and SVGIG (reference sequence). V lost 4 bases to trimming and J lost 2 bases, with 11 bases between them. This CDR3 is built from 13 residues. DNA of the CDR3: TGTGCCTGGAACCCTAAGGGGCAAGAGACCCAGTACTTC. Its protein is CAWNPKGQETQYF.

The chain has TRBV7-9 and TRBJ2-5; TRBD2 might be the D (7 bases). Deletions cut 5 bases from V and 0 bases from J, with 10 bases between. The CDR3 extends over 14 amino acids. CDR1 SEHNR and CDR2 FQNEAQ come from the germline V gene (reference sequence). The chain's CDR3 is CASSRGADQETQYF. The CDR3 nucleotides are TGTGCCAGCAGCCGGGGGGCAGACCAAGAGACCCAGTACTTC.

This clone came up a few times. This sequence joins TRBV11-2 and TRBJ2-3; D unresolved. The CDR3 sequence is 10 residues long. V was shortened by 5 bases and J by 7 bases, with 4 bases between the two germline ends. Germline-derived CDR1 and CDR2 are SGHAT and FQNNGV. CDR3 nucleotides: TGTGCCAGCAGCGGATATACGCAGTATTTT. This gives the protein CASSGYTQYF. Together with reference TRBV11-2 and TRBJ2-3, the CDR3 gives the full variable domain: EAGVAQSPRYKIIEKRQSVAFWCNPISGHATLYWYQQILGQGPKLLIQFQNNGVVDDSQLPKDRFSAERLKGVDSTLKIQPAKLEDSAVYLCASSGYTQYFGPGTRLTVL.

Of note for this clone: This sample also contains other DNA sequences that code for the same CDR3. V usage is TRBV7-9 and J usage is TRBJ2-5; D gene unclear. Per the germline V gene, CDR1 is SEHNR and CDR2 is FQNEAQ (reference sequence). The CDR3 has 11 amino acids. Trimming pared 6 bases from V and 2 bases from J, leaving 4 bases between. DNA for the CDR3: TGTGCCAGCAGTTCACAAGAGACCCAGTACTTC. It translates to CASSSQETQYF. The variable domain in full, with the rest retrieved from reference TRBV7-9 and TRBJ2-5, is DTGVSQNPRHKITKRGQNVTFRCDPISEHNRLYWYRQTLGQGPEFLTYFQNEAQLEKSRLLSDRFSAERPKGSFSTLEIQRTEQGDSAMYLCASSSQETQYFGPGTRLLVL.

Only a few counts were recorded for this clone. The rearrangement links TRBV5-1 to TRBJ2-7, with D possibly being TRBD2 (6 bases). The ends were cut back, 1 base at V and 3 bases at J, with 11 bases in the middle. Looked up from germline, CDR1 is SGHRS and CDR2 is YFSETQ. This CDR3 has 14 amino acids. The CDR3 sequence: CASSLSGYNYEQYF. The DNA of the CDR3 is TGCGCCAGCAGCTTGAGCGGGTACAACTACGAGCAGTACTTC.

This clone was recorded a few times. V and J are TRBV5-4 and TRBJ1-2; D might be TRBD1 (6 bases). Trimming took off 4 bases at V and 1 base at J, with 8 bases between the two ends. The CDR3 runs 13 residues. Germline CDR1 SGHNT, CDR2 YYREEE (reference sequence). The CDR3 region is CASSADSNYGYTF. CDR3 coding DNA: TGTGCCAGCAGCGCGGACAGTAACTATGGCTACACCTTC.

This clone has only a few counts. The rearrangement joins TRBV7-9 to TRBJ1-2; 8 bases are shared with TRBD1. This CDR3 region has 15 residues. The J segment lost 1 base and the V segment lost 5 bases, leaving 6 bases of the junction unmatched. Germline CDR1 and CDR2: SEHNR and FQNEAQ (reference sequence). The CDR3 DNA follows: TGTGCCAGCAGCCCCCGACAGGGGATTAACTATGGCTACACCTTC. This sequence encodes CASSPRQGINYGYTF.

This clone showed up just a few times. V is TRBV6-6 and J is TRBJ1-2; D unclear. Germline CDR1 reads MNHNY; CDR2 reads SVGAGI (reference sequence). V was trimmed by 4 bases and J by 6 bases, leaving 12 bases between them. The CDR3 has 13 amino acids. The CDR3 region has the DNA TGTGCCAGCAGTTCCTTCGGGCGGGATGGCTACACCTTC. Translation: CASSSFGRDGYTF.

The chain is built from TRBV9 and TRBJ2-6; D may match TRBD1 or TRBD2 (5 bases each). Per the germline V gene, CDR1 is SGDLS and CDR2 is YYNGEE. Trimming removed 2 bases at V and 1 base at J, with 13 bases between. The length of the CDR3 is 17 residues. The CDR3 here is CASSVGTTVSGANVLTF. CDR3 sequence (DNA): TGTGCCAGCAGCGTGGGGACCACAGTGTCTGGGGCCAACGTCCTGACTTTC.

V usage is TRBV5-1 and J usage is TRBJ2-5, with TRBD2 as a possible D gene (6 bases). The CDR3 extends over 16 amino acids. CDR1 SGHRS and CDR2 YFSETQ come from the germline V gene. The V end was cut by 0 bases, the J end by 5 bases, with 17 bases between. Here the CDR3 reads CASSLGGTSIGETQYF. CDR3 nucleotide sequence: TGCGCCAGCAGCTTGGGCGGGACCTCCATTGGGGAGACCCAGTACTTC.

The table lists this clone with a few counts. This sequence joins TRBV12-5 and TRBJ1-4; 7 nucleotides line up with TRBD1. CDR3 length: 15 amino acids. The V gene's germline CDR1 is LGHNT and CDR2 FRNRAP. Trimming cost V 1 base and J 4 bases; bases outside gene matches: 3. CDR3 sequence reads: CASGLDPGGNEKLFF. For the CDR3, the DNA is TGTGCTAGTGGTTTGGATCCAGGGGGTAATGAAAAACTGTTTTTT.

This clone was seen only a few times. The V call is TRBV7-9, the J call TRBJ1-4, with TRBD1 matching 7 bases. Germline values: CDR1 SEHNR, CDR2 FQNEAQ (reference sequence). The CDR3 is made up of 15 amino acids. Trimming at V came to 5 bases and at J to 4 bases, leaving 7 bases not matched to a gene. CDR3 nucleotides: TGTGCCAGCAGCCGGGGACAGAGTATTAATGAAAAACTGTTTTTT. Protein product: CASSRGQSINEKLFF. Together with reference TRBV7-9 and TRBJ1-4, the CDR3 gives the full variable domain: DTGVSQNPRHKITKRGQNVTFRCDPISEHNRLYWYRQTLGQGPEFLTYFQNEAQLEKSRLLSDRFSAERPKGSFSTLEIQRTEQGDSAMYLCASSRGQSINEKLFFGSGTQLSVL.

The J gene is TRBJ2-3, the V gene TRBV27; D is undetermined. CDR1 and CDR2 (germline): MNHEY, SMNVEV (reference sequence). CDR3 length: 13 amino acids. V was trimmed by 1 base and J by 5 bases, leaving 7 bases between them. CDR3 protein: CASSLFVGDTQYF. CDR3 nucleotide sequence: TGTGCCAGCAGTTTATTTGTGGGAGATACGCAGTATTTT.

In its sample, this clone was seen a few times. The CDR3 sequence: CAQQDGRLALTGELFF. The DNA for the CDR3 is TGTGCCCAACAGGACGGTCGTCTGGCCCTCACCGGGGAGCTGTTTTTT. The chain couples TRBV21-1 to TRBJ2-2; no DNA check was done on the table's D call, TRBD1. TRBV21-1 is a listed pseudogene. This CDR3 is built from 16 residues.

This clone was detected only a few times. CDR3 sequence (DNA): TGTGCCAGCAGTTTAAGCCTCTCATACAATGAGCAGTTCTTC. This translates into CASSLSLSYNEQFF. The chain employs TRBV28 and TRBJ2-1; D gene unclear. Trimming pared 2 bases from V and 4 bases from J, leaving 9 bases between. Germline V lookup: CDR1 MDHEN, CDR2 SYDVKM. This CDR3 is 14 amino acids long.

CDR3 protein: CASSLDMYTEAFF. The CDR3 bases are TGTGCCAGCAGCCTGGACATGTACACTGAAGCTTTCTTT. The rearrangement uses TRBV6-5 and TRBJ1-1, with a weak D call TRBD1 (5 bases). The CDR3 extends over 13 amino acids. Germline assignment: CDR1 MNHEY and CDR2 SVGAGI. V shed 6 bases and J shed 3 bases, with 11 bases lying between them.

This clone was counted at least ten times. The rearrangement uses TRBV15 and TRBJ1-5; D is unclear. The CDR3 has 14 residues. V gave up 4 bases and J gave up 7 bases, with 14 bases separating them. Looked up from germline, CDR1 is LNHNV and CDR2 is YYDKDF (reference sequence). The CDR3 loop is CATSISSGPQPQHF. As DNA, the CDR3 is TGTGCCACCAGCATCTCGTCGGGTCCGCAGCCCCAGCATTTT.

This clone was recorded a few times. This chain links TRBV2 with TRBJ2-5; 11 nucleotides agree with TRBD2. V was clipped by 5 bases and J by 0 bases; unmatched bases: 2. Germline V gene data show CDR1 as SNHLY and CDR2 as FYNNEI. The CDR3 length is 15 residues. The CDR3: CASSLAGGYQETQYF. The CDR3, as DNA: TGTGCCAGCAGTCTAGCGGGGGGCTACCAAGAGACCCAGTACTTC.

This clone was seen a few times. V usage is TRBV20-1 and J usage is TRBJ1-1; D not resolved. Trimming took off 5 bases at V and 6 bases at J, with 10 bases between the two ends. The CDR3 loop spans 11 amino acids. Germline assignment: CDR1 DFQATT and CDR2 SNEGSKA (reference sequence). In DNA, the CDR3 is TGCAGTGCTCCTCGGACTGCTGAAGCTTTCTTT. Its translation: CSAPRTAEAFF.

This clone was detected once. The chain recombines TRBV7-2 with TRBJ1-2; TRBD1 matches at 10 bases. Germline V CDR1 and CDR2: SGHTA, FQGNSA. There are 14 residues in the CDR3. With V trimmed by 4 bases and J by 8 bases, 7 bases remained unmatched. CDR3: CASSSPGQGYGYTF. CDR3 bases: TGTGCCAGCAGCTCCCCGGGACAGGGGTACGGCTACACCTTC.